This T cell receptor (beta chain) was sequenced for a study of T cell responses to AZD1222 COVID-19 vaccine. The wider study: Second doses at about 4 or about 12 weeks were pooled.

The ends were cut back, 5 bases at V and 5 bases at J, with 22 bases in the middle. Germline V gene lookup returns CDR1 SGHRS and CDR2 YFSETQ. The CDR3 contains 16 residues. Overall study findings and caveats: Of the AZD1222 recipients, only 5 or 6 were seropositive at baseline. The breadth and depth of Spike-specific TCRs increased once two AZD1222 doses had been given.

As for this clone: What it binds is not known.

TCRdb's copy holds only in-frame clones and misses some; the assay was immunoSEQ multiplex PCR. The sample yields 100,000 to 150,000 clones, 90% seen once. The starting material was peripheral blood, obtained on day 0 of AZD1222 vaccination. The rearrangement joins TRBV5-1 to TRBJ1-2; possible D gene TRBD1, 5 bases. This receptor was taken from an adult in good health. The CDR3, as DNA: TGCGCCAGCAGTCGCGGGGACCGTCAAGGAAGGTATGGCTACACCTTC. This sequence encodes CASSRGDRQGRYGYTF.